The T cell receptor (beta chain) under discussion was sequenced for a study of blood T cell repertoires in COVID-19. At the level of the study: Researchers got acute and convalescent COVID-19 samples from the United States, Italy and Spain. Nucleic acid was either cDNA or gDNA, and it came from T cells, B-cell-depleted T cells, or PBMCs.

Germline lookup yields CDR1 SGHNT and CDR2 YYREEE (reference sequence). This CDR3 has 15 amino acids. V lost 0 bases to trimming and J lost 1 base, with 5 bases between them. Method: immunoSEQ multiplex PCR; TCRdb's copy keeps in-frame clones and lacks some. This sample carries hundreds of thousands of clones, about 88% of them seen once, and the ten largest clones take 0.99%. The sequencing input was peripheral blood. The rearrangement joins TRBV5-4 to TRBJ2-6; D call uncertain. The source of this sequence is a woman aged 35 to 49 who had recovered from COVID-19. The CDR3 loop is CASSLAGSGANVLTF. CDR3 nucleotide sequence: TGTGCCAGCAGCTTGGCGGGTTCTGGGGCCAACGTCCTGACTTTC.